This T cell receptor (beta chain) derives from a study of blood T cell repertoires in COVID-19. The repertoire was sequenced with immunoSEQ multiplex PCR; TCRdb's copy has only in-frame clones and lacks some. In the table there are roughly 350,000 clones, under 95% of which are singletons. This CDR3 region has 15 residues. The germline CDR1 and CDR2 sequences are LGHNA and YSLEER. V lost 0 bases and J lost 0, with 8 bases in between. The origin of this receptor is a young woman who had recovered from COVID-19. The chain recombines TRBV4-3 with TRBJ1-1; maybe TRBD1 (6 bases). The sequenced material came from peripheral blood. As DNA, the CDR3 is TGCGCCAGCAGCCAAGAATGGGGGCTGAACACTGAAGCTTTCTTT. It specifies CASSQEWGLNTEAFF.